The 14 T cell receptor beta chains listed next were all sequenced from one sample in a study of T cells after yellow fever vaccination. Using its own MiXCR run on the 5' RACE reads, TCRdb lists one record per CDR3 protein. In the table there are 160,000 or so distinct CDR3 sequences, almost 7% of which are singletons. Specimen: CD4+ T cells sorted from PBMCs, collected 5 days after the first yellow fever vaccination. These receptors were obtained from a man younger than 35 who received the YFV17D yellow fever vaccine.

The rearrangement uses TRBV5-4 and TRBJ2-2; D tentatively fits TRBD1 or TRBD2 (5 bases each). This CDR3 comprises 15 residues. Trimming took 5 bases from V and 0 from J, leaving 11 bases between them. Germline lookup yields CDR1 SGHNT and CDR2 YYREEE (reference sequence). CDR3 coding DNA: TGTGCCAGCAGACTGAAGGGACCGAACACCGGGGAGCTGTTTTTT. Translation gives CASRLKGPNTGELFF.

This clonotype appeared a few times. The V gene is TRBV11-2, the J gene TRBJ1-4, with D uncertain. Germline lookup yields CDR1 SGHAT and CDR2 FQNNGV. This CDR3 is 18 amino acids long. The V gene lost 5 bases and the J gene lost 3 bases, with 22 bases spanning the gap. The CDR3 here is CASSASGWGSRSNEKLFF. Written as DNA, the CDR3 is TGTGCCAGCAGCGCAAGCGGCTGGGGTAGTCGCTCTAATGAAAAACTGTTTTTT.

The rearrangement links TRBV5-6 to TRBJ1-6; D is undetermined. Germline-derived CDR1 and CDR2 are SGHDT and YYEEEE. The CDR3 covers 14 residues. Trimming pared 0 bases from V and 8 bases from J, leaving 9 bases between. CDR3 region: CASSLANGDSPLHF. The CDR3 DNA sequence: TGTGCCAGCAGCTTGGCCAACGGAGATTCACCCCTCCACTTT.

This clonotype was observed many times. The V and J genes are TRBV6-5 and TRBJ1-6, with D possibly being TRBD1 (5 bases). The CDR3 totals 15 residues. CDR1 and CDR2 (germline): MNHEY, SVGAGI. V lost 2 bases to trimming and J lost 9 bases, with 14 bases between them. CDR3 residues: CASSYANRRGSPLHF. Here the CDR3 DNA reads TGTGCCAGCAGTTACGCTAATCGTAGGGGTTCACCCCTCCACTTT.

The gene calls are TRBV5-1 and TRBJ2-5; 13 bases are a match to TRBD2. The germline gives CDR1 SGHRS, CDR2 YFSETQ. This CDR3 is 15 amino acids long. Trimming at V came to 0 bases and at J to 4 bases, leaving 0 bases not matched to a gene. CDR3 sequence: CASSLGTSGGETQYF. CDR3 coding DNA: TGCGCCAGCAGCTTGGGGACTAGCGGGGGAGAGACCCAGTACTTC. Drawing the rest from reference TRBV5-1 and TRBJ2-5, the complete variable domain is KAGVTQTPRYLIKTRGQQVTLSCSPISGHRSVSWYQQTPGQGLQFLFEYFSETQRNKGNFPGRFSGRQFSNSRSEMNVSTLELGDSALYLCASSLGTSGGETQYFGPGTRLLVL.

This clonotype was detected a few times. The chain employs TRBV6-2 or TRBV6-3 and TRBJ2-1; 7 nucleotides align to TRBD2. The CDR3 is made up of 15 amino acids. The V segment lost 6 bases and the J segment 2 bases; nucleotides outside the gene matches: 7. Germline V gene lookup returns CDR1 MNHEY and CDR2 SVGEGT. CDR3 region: CASRQAGPAYNEQFF. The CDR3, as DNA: TGTGCCAGCAGACAAGCGGGGCCCGCCTACAATGAGCAGTTCTTC.

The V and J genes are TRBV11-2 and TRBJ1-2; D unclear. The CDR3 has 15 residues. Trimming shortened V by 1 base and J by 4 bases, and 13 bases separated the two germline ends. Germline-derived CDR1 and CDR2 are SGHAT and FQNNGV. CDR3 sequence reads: CASSLGLGLGYGYTF. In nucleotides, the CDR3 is TGTGCCAGCAGCTTAGGGTTGGGGTTAGGCTATGGCTACACCTTC.

Here the CDR3 reads CATSRVEGYSTDTQYF. For the CDR3, the DNA is TGTGCCACCAGCAGAGTTGAGGGGTATAGCACAGATACGCAGTATTTT. The chain links TRBV15 to TRBJ2-3, with D perhaps given as TRBD1 or TRBD2 (5 bases each). The V and J ends lost 1 base and 0 bases respectively, with 11 bases between them. CDR3 length: 16 amino acids. CDR1 is LNHNV and CDR2 is YYDKDF in the germline V gene (reference sequence).

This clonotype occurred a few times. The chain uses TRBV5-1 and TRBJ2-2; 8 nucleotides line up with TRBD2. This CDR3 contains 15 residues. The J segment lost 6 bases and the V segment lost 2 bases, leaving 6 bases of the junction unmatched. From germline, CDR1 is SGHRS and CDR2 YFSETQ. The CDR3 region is CASSFTGGAAGELFF. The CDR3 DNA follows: TGCGCCAGCAGCTTCACCGGGGGGGCCGCCGGGGAGCTGTTTTTT.

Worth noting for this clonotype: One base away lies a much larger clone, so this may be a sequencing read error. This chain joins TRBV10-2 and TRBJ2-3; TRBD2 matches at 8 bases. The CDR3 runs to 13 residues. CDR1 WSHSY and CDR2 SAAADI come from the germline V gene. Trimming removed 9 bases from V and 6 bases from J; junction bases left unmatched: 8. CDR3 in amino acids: CARSGGLVDTQYF. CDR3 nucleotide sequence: TGCGCCAGAAGCGGGGGCCTGGTTGATACGCAGTATTTT.

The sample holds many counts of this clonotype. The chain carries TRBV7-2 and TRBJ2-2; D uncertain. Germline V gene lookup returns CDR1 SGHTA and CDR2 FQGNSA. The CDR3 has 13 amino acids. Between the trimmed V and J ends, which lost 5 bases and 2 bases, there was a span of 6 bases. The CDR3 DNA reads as TGTGCCAGCAGCCTGCCCAACACCGGGGAGCTGTTTTTT. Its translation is CASSLPNTGELFF.

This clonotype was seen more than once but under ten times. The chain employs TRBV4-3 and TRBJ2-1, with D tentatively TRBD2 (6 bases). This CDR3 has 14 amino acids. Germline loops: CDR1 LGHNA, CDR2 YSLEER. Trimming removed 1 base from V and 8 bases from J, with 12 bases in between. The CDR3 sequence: CASSQGEVGDEQFF. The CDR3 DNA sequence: TGCGCCAGCAGCCAAGGGGAGGTCGGAGATGAGCAGTTCTTC.

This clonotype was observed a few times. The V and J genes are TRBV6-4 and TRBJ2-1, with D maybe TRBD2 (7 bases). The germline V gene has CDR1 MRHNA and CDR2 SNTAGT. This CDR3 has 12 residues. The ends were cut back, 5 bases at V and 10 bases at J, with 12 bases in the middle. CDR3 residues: CASSPQGGEQFF. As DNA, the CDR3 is TGTGCCAGCAGTCCACAGGGAGGGGAGCAGTTCTTC.

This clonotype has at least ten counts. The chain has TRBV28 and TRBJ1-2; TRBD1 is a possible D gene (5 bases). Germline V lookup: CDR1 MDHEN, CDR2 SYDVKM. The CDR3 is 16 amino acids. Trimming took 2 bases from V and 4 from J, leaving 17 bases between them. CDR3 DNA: TGTGCCAGCAGTTTAAACTCACTCAGGGTGCTCTATGGCTACACCTTC. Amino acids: CASSLNSLRVLYGYTF.